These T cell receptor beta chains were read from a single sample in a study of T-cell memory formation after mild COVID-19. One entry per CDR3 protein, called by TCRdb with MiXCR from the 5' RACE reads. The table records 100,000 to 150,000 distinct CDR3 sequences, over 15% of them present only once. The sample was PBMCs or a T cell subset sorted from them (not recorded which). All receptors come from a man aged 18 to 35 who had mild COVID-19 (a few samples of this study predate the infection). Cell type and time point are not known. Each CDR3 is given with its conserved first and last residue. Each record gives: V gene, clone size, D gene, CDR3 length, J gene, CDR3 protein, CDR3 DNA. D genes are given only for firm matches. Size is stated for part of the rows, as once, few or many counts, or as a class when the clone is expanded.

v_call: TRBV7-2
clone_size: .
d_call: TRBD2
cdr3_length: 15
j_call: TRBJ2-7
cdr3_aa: CASSRTGTRVSEQYF
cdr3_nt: TGTGCCAGCAGCAGGACCGGGACTAGGGTTTCAGAGCAGTACTTC

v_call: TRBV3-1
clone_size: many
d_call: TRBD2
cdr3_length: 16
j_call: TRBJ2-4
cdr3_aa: CASSGRDRGGWNIQYF
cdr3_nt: TGTGCCAGCAGCGGTCGGGACCGCGGGGGATGGAACATTCAGTACTTC

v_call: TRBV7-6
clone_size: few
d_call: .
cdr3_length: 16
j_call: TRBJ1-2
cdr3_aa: CASSLGPARSNYGYTF
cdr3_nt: TGTGCCAGCAGCCTCGGGCCAGCCCGTTCTAACTATGGCTACACCTTC

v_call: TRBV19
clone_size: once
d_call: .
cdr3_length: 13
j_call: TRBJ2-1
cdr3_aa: CASSPDTSNEQFF
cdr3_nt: TGTGCCAGTAGTCCGGACACGTCCAATGAGCAGTTCTTC

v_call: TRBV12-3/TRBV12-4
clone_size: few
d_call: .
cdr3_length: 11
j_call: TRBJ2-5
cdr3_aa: CASSALETQYF
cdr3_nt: TGTGCCAGCAGCGCCCTGGAGACCCAGTACTTC

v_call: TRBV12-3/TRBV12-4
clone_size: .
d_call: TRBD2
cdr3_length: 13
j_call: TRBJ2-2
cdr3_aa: CASSGREAGELFF
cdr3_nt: TGTGCCAGCAGTGGACGGGAGGCCGGGGAGCTGTTTTTT

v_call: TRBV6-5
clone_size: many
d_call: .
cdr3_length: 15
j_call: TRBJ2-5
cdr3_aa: CASSYSGTAGETQYF
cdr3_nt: TGTGCCAGCAGTTATTCCGGGACAGCGGGAGAGACCCAGTACTTC

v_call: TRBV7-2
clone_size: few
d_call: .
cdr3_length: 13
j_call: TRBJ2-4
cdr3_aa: CASSTGAKNIQYF
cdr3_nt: TGTGCCAGCAGCACCGGAGCCAAAAACATTCAGTACTTC

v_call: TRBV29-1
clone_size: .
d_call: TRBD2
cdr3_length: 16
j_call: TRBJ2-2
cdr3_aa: CSVRHVPSGGAGELFF
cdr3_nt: TGCAGCGTTCGCCACGTCCCTAGCGGGGGGGCCGGGGAGCTGTTTTTT

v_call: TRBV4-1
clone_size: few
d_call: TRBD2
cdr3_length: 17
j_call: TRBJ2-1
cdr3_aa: CASSLSGGASSYNEQFF
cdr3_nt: TGCGCCAGCAGCCTTAGCGGGGGAGCTAGCTCCTACAATGAGCAGTTCTTC

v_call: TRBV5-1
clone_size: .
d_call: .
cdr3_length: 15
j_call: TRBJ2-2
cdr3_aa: CASNPDSTNTGELFF
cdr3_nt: TGCGCCAGCAACCCTGACAGTACGAACACCGGGGAGCTGTTTTTT

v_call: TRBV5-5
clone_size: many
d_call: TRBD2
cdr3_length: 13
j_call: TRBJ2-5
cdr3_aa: CASSAGVRETQYF
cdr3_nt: TGTGCCAGCAGCGCGGGAGTCAGGGAGACCCAGTACTTC

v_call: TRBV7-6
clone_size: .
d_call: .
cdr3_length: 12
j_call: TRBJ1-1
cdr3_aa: CASSQWRSEAFF
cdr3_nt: TGTGCCAGCAGCCAATGGAGATCTGAAGCTTTCTTT

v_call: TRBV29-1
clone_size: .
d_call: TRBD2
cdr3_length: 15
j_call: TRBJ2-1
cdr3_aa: CSVQGGLRSYNEQFF
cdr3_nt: TGCAGCGTTCAGGGAGGGCTACGATCCTACAATGAGCAGTTCTTC

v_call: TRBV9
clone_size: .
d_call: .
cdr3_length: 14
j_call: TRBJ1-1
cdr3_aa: CASSVSDGNTEAFF
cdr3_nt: TGTGCCAGCAGCGTATCAGACGGGAACACTGAAGCTTTCTTT

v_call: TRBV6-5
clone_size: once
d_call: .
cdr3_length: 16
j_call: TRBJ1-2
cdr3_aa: CASSSPRDPEVDGYTF
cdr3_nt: TGTGCCAGCAGTTCCCCCCGGGACCCAGAGGTGGATGGCTACACCTTC

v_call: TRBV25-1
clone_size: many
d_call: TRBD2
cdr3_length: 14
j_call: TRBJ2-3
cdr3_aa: CASSDLSGADTQYF
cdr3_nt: TGTGCCAGCAGTGATCTTAGCGGGGCAGATACGCAGTATTTT

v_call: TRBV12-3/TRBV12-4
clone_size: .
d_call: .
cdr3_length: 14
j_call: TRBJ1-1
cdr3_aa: CASSLERGWTEAFF
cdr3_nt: TGTGCCAGCAGTTTAGAGCGGGGCTGGACTGAAGCTTTCTTT

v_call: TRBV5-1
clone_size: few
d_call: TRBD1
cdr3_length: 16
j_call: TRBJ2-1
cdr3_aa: CASSAAGTGGSGEQFF
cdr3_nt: TGCGCCAGCAGCGCAGCCGGGACAGGGGGTAGCGGTGAGCAGTTCTTC

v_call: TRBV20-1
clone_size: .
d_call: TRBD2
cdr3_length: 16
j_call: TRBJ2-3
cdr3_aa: CSARPRSGGGQDTQYF
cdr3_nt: TGCAGTGCTAGACCTCGTTCGGGGGGGGGCCAAGATACGCAGTATTTT

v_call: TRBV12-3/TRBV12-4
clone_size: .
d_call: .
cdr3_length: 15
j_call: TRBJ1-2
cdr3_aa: CASSPIGGLEDGYTF
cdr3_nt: TGTGCCAGCAGCCCGATAGGTGGTTTGGAGGATGGCTACACCTTC

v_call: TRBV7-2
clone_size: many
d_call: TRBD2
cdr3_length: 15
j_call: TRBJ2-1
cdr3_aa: CASSPPGLAGNEQFF
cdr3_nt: TGTGCCAGCAGCCCTCCCGGACTAGCTGGCAATGAGCAGTTCTTC

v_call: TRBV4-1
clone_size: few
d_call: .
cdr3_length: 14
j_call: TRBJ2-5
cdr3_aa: CASSQNAGQETQYF
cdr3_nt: TGCGCCAGCAGCCAAAACGCAGGGCAAGAGACCCAGTACTTC

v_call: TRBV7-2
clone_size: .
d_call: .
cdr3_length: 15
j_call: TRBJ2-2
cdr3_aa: CASSLAGLARGELFF
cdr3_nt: TGTGCCAGCAGCCTTGCGGGACTTGCACGCGGGGAGCTGTTTTTT

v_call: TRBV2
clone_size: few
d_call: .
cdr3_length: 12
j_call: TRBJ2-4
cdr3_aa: CASSVFGPIQYF
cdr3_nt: TGTGCCAGCAGTGTGTTTGGGCCGATTCAGTACTTC

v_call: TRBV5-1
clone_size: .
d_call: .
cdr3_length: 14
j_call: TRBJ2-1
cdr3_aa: CASSSGPGRHEQFF
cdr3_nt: TGCGCCAGCAGCTCGGGTCCAGGGAGGCATGAGCAGTTCTTC

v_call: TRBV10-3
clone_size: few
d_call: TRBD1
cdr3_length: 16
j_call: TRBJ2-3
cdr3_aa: CAIKNRDRGSPDTQYF
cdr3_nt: TGTGCCATCAAAAACCGGGACAGGGGTTCCCCAGATACGCAGTATTTT

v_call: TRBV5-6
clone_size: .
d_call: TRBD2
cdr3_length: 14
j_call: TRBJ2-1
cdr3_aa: CASSLSAGGDEQFF
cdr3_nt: TGTGCCAGCAGCCTGTCGGCGGGGGGCGATGAGCAGTTCTTC

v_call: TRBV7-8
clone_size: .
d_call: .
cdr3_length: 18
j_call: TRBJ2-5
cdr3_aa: CASSQRSTGARSQETQYF
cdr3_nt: TGTGCCAGCAGCCAGAGGTCGACAGGCGCAAGGTCCCAAGAGACCCAGTACTTC